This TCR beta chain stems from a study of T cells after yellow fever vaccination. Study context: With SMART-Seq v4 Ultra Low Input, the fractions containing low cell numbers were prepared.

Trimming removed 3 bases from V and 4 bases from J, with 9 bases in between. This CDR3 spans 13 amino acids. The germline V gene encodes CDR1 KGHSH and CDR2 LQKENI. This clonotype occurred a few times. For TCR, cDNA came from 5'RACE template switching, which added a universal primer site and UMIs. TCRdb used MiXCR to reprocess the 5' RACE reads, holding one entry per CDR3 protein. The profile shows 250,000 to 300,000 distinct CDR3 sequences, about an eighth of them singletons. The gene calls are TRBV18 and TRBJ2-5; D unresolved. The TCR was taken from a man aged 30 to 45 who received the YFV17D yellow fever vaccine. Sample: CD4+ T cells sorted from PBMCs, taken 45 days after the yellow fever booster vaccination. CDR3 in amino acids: CASSPTAGETQYF. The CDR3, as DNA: TGTGCCAGCTCACCGACCGCCGGAGAGACCCAGTACTTC.